This T cell receptor (beta chain) was documented in a study of T cells in Graves' hyperthyroidism and ophthalmopathy. Overall study context: Sampling of peripheral blood happened at initial diagnosis, prior to any treatment.

The source material, RNA transcripts, was used to amplify TCR beta CDR3 regions. The HTBI primer set served for first-round RT-PCR of the TCR CDR3. TCRdb redid the calling of the multiplex PCR reads with MiXCR, one entry per CDR3 protein. This table has 410,000 or so distinct CDR3 sequences, under 15% appearing once. Based on clinical symptoms, serum thyroxine and TRAb, thyroid ultrasound and orbital computed tomography, diagnoses were reached. As for this clonotype: What it binds is unknown.

Study-level results: Blood samples included most of the expanded thyroid clonotypes exceeding 0.001. In validation, the model predicted ophthalmopathy. These predictions came a median around 5.9 months before onset.

The CDR3 is 15 residues long. Germline-derived CDR1 and CDR2 are MNHNY and SVGAGI (reference sequence). V was trimmed by 2 bases and J by 2 bases, leaving 9 bases between them. The TCR originated in a man between 18 and 35 years old with Graves' ophthalmopathy. The sequenced sample was blood. The genes are TRBV6-6 and TRBJ2-2; tentatively, D is TRBD1 (5 bases). The CDR3 DNA sequence: TGTGCCAGCAGTTACAGAGACAGCAACACCGGGGAGCTGTTTTTT. Its translation is CASSYRDSNTGELFF.